These 9 T cell receptor beta chains were all obtained from the same sample, sequenced in a study of T cells in Graves' hyperthyroidism and ophthalmopathy. Researchers amplified the TCR beta CDR3 regions from RNA transcripts. First-round RT-PCR targeting the TCR CDR3 was performed with the HTBI primer set. From the multiplex PCR reads, TCRdb called clonotypes with MiXCR, one entry per CDR3 protein. The sample shows over 450,000 distinct CDR3 sequences, about an eighth of them seen only once. Material: blood. The receptor source for this set is a woman in her late teens or twenties with Graves' hyperthyroidism.

This clonotype was seen only a few times. The chain is built from TRBV7-9 and TRBJ2-5; 10 positions match TRBD2. Trimming took 5 bases from V and 3 from J; bases not matched to a gene: 12. This CDR3 comprises 17 residues. Germline lookup yields CDR1 SEHNR and CDR2 FQNEAQ (reference sequence). The CDR3 sequence: CASSPELAGTRKETQYF. The CDR3 nucleotides are TGTGCCAGCAGCCCTGAACTAGCGGGAACACGGAAAGAGACCCAGTACTTC.

This clonotype came up many times. The V call is TRBV6-1, the J call TRBJ1-6; 7 bases fit TRBD1. The CDR3 totals 16 residues. V gave up 2 bases and J gave up 6 bases; unmatched junction bases: 7. Germline loops: CDR1 MNHNS, CDR2 SASEGT. CDR3 in DNA: TGTGCCAGCAGTGAAATAGGGGACAGAGGTAATTCACCCCTCCACTTT. Protein sequence: CASSEIGDRGNSPLHF.

This clonotype was recorded at least ten times. The chain couples TRBV28 to TRBJ1-1; 8 bases align to TRBD1. This CDR3 spans 16 amino acids. Germline-derived CDR1 and CDR2 are MDHEN and SYDVKM. Germline trimming cut 3 bases from V and 3 bases from J; bases unmatched to any gene: 9. The DNA of the CDR3 is TGTGCCAGCAGTTTTCGACAGGGGTCAGGGGACACTGAAGCTTTCTTT. Amino acids: CASSFRQGSGDTEAFF.

The table lists this clonotype with many counts. The CDR3 sequence: CASSWAGGLAGVLAKNIQYF. The CDR3 nucleotides are TGTGCCAGTAGTTGGGCCGGGGGATTAGCGGGAGTTCTGGCCAAAAACATTCAGTACTTC. The J gene is TRBJ2-4, the V gene TRBV19; TRBD2 agrees at 9 bases. The CDR3 is 20 amino acids. The V segment lost 5 bases and the J segment 1 base; nucleotides outside the gene matches: 18. CDR1 and CDR2 (germline): LNHDA, SQIVND (reference sequence).

This clonotype was detected ten times or more. The chain carries TRBV6-5 and TRBJ2-6; 9 bases align to TRBD1. The CDR3 runs to 18 residues. Germline loops: CDR1 MNHEY, CDR2 SVGAGI. With 3 bases clipped from V and 2 bases from J, the junction kept 8 bases outside the gene matches. This CDR3 is CASSYAGTGYTGANVLTF. CDR3 bases: TGTGCCAGCAGTTATGCCGGGACAGGGTATACTGGGGCCAACGTCCTGACTTTC.

This clonotype was observed many times. The V call is TRBV6-5, the J call TRBJ2-1; TRBD2 matches 7 bases. The CDR3 is made up of 14 amino acids. V lost 0 bases to trimming and J lost 7 bases; unmatched junction nucleotides: 3. Germline assignment: CDR1 MNHEY and CDR2 SVGAGI. The CDR3 here is CASSYSMGGNEQFF. In DNA, the CDR3 is TGTGCCAGCAGTTACTCGATGGGGGGGAATGAGCAGTTCTTC.

This clonotype was recorded many times. The V and J genes are TRBV3-1 and TRBJ1-4; D is undetermined. The CDR3 spans 15 residues. CDR1 is LGHDT, CDR2 YNNKEL, per germline (reference sequence). The V and J ends lost 1 base and 3 bases respectively, with 9 bases between them. CDR3: CASSQGTVSNEKLFF. DNA for the CDR3: TGTGCCAGCAGCCAAGGGACGGTGTCTAATGAAAAACTGTTTTTT.

This clonotype showed up just once. V and J are TRBV10-3 and TRBJ2-7; 9 bases line up with TRBD2. The V gene's germline CDR1 is ENHRY and CDR2 SYGVKD. The J segment lost 5 bases and the V segment lost 0 bases, leaving 5 bases of the junction unmatched. The CDR3 contains 15 residues. CDR3 DNA sequence: TGTGCCATCAGTGAGTCGGCGGGAGGGCCCAACGAGCAGTACTTC. It encodes CAISESAGGPNEQYF.

This clonotype came up many times. V usage is TRBV7-8 and J usage is TRBJ2-3; perhaps TRBD1 as D (6 bases). Trimming removed 3 bases at V and 1 base at J, with 23 bases between. Germline values: CDR1 SGHVS, CDR2 FQNEAQ. The CDR3 extends over 19 amino acids. CDR3 region: CASSFSLRTGRRGTDTQYF. The DNA of the CDR3 is TGTGCCAGCAGCTTCTCGCTACGTACAGGGAGAAGGGGCACAGATACGCAGTATTTT.